This T cell receptor beta chain came from a study of T cell responses to AZD1222 COVID-19 vaccine. Study results and caveats: Spike regions recognized by vaccine-associated CD4 TCRs spanned the protein, led by 160-218 and 743-854.

The CDR3 has 14 residues. The V gene's germline CDR1 is KGHDR and CDR2 SFDVKD. V lost 9 bases and J lost 5; bases outside the gene matches: 3. Profiled with immunoSEQ multiplex PCR; TCRdb holds only in-frame clones, not every one. The sample holds around 150,000 clones; 90% to 95% are singletons and the top ten take over 4%. Concerning this clone: Its antigen is as yet unknown.

The sequence came from an adult who received the AZD1222 COVID-19 vaccine. The material was peripheral blood, obtained 28 days after the second AZD1222 dose. The chain carries TRBV24-1 and TRBJ2-2, with 12 bases lining up with TRBD2. The CDR3 region is CATRTSGRTGELFF. In DNA, the CDR3 is TGTGCCACCCGTACTAGCGGGAGGACCGGGGAGCTGTTTTTT.